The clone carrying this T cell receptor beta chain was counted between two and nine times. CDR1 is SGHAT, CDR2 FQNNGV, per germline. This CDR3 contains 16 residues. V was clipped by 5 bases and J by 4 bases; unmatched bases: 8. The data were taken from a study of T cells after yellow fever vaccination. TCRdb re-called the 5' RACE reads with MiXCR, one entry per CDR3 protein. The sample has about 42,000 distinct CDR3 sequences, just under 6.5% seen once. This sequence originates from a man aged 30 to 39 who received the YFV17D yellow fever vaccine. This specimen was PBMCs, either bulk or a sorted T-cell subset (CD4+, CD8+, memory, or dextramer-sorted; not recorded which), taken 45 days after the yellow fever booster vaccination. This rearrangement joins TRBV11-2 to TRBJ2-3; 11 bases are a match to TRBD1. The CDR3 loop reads CASSIGTGGSADTQYF. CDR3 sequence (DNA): TGTGCCAGCAGCATTGGGACAGGGGGGTCGGCAGATACGCAGTATTTT. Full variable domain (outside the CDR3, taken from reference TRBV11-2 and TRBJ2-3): EAGVAQSPRYKIIEKRQSVAFWCNPISGHATLYWYQQILGQGPKLLIQFQNNGVVDDSQLPKDRFSAERLKGVDSTLKIQPAKLEDSAVYLCASSIGTGGSADTQYFGPGTRLTVL.